One T cell receptor beta chain is described in this entry. This clone was counted a single time. Its antigen target is currently unknown. No quality values exist for individual bases; no much larger clone is one base distant. These data come from a study of blood T cell repertoires in COVID-19 (dated by TCRdb to about 2020). Describing the broader study: Collaborator samples came from the United States, Italy and Spain and covered acute and convalescent phases of COVID-19. Nearly every sample came with metadata listing a de-identified subject ID, COVID-19 status, age in years and sex. Where available, HLA class I and class II types were obtained from metadata supplied by the sample provider rather than from assay-based typing. The repertoires were released in a freely available public database meant as a resource for research on the immune response to SARS-CoV-2. Deeply sampled blood TCRbeta repertoires from subjects exposed to, actively infected with, or recovered from COVID-19 were included in the dataset. The material from the prospective study consisted of cDNA or gDNA derived from T cells, B-cell-depleted T cells, or PBMCs. Samples were obtained from the ongoing ImmuneRACE study (first 160 participants) and from some 1,300 subjects provided by 6 global collaborators.

The collaborating institutions used their own protocols to collect whole blood in K2EDTA tubes. For TCRbeta analysis, collaborator samples were shipped as frozen whole blood, as isolated PBMCs, or as DNA extracted from either sample type. Here is what the overall study found, with its caveats: How much clinical and demographic metadata was included differed by source and by participant, and the metadata was provided uncurated.

TCRbeta CDR3 regions were amplified from genomic DNA using the immunoSEQ Assay, a bias-controlled multiplex PCR. In the source study's methods: The number of nucleated cells in each sample was estimated by amplification of reference gene primers within the assay. Sequence reads were collapsed and filtered to measure the absolute abundance of every unique TCRbeta CDR3 rearrangement. For each sample, productive Simpson clonality was calculated as the square root of Simpson's diversity index over productive rearrangements. As stored in TCRdb, this immuneACCESS dataset retains in-frame rearrangements with V and J assigned. A fraction of the clones does not appear; measured against another copy, unresolved V genes explain less than half of the discrepancy, and the remainder lacks a known reason. D and trimming were read from the DNA, whereas the V and J calls and clone size are those reported in that table. The sample table contains more than 200,000 clones; only one count was recorded for 65% to 85% of them. The ten biggest clones cover about 4.2% of the sample.

This receptor was obtained from a man in his fifties with active or convalescent COVID-19. Sequencing input: peripheral blood.

The nucleotide sequence is given as TGTGCCACCAGCAGTAGACAGGGTTCCTATGGCTACACCTTC. This translates into CATSSRQGSYGYTF. The chain is made from TRBV15 and TRBJ1-2, with 7 junctional bases fitting TRBD1. For this chain, trimming is 3 bases at the V end and 4 bases at the J end, and the number of junction bases without a gene match is 5. The CDR3 goes from the cysteine to the phenylalanine over 14 residues. CDR3 DNA only is kept here, 42 bases in frame from base 1. CDR1 and CDR2 are read off the germline V gene (reference sequence) as LNHNV and YYDKDF.